This T cell receptor (beta chain) came from a study of T cells after yellow fever vaccination. This clonotype was counted many times. With V trimmed by 5 bases and J by 3 bases, 8 bases remained unmatched. This CDR3 has 17 residues. Germline-derived CDR1 and CDR2 are SGHTA and FQGNSA. Using its own MiXCR run on the 5' RACE reads, TCRdb lists one record per CDR3 protein. Among fewer than 100,000 distinct CDR3 sequences listed, roughly 5.2% were seen once. The TCR comes from a man younger than 35 who received the YFV17D yellow fever vaccine. The sample was CD8+ T cells sorted from PBMCs, taken 10 days after the yellow fever booster vaccination. The chain links TRBV7-2 to TRBJ2-5; TRBD2 aligns across 14 bases. This CDR3 reads CASSPWTSGGYEETQYF. The CDR3 nucleotides are TGTGCCAGCAGCCCATGGACTAGCGGGGGGTACGAAGAGACCCAGTACTTC.